Listed below are T cell receptor beta chains from one sample, sequenced in a study of shared clonotypes between healthy human individuals. Profiled with immunoSEQ multiplex PCR; TCRdb holds only in-frame clones, not every one. The sample gives around 750,000 clones, about 74% of which show up once; roughly 1.7% is in the top ten. Sequencing was carried out using memory CD4+ T cells sorted from blood. The source is a woman between 25 and 40 years old in good health. Each CDR3 is given with its conserved first and last residue. D genes are given only for firm matches. Clone size appears in some rows only: once, few, many, or a class for an expanded clone.

TRBV28	-	TRBJ2-2	-	TGTGCCAGCAGTTTACCAACCGGGGAGCTGTTTTTT	CASSLPTGELFF
TRBV5-6	TRBD1	TRBJ2-7	-	TGTGCCAGCAGCAACAGGGGACGCTACGAGCAGTACTTC	CASSNRGRYEQYF
TRBV4-2	TRBD2	TRBJ2-1	-	TGTGCCAGCAGCCCCAGCGGGAAATACCCCGAGCAGTTCTTC	CASSPSGKYPEQFF
TRBV28	-	TRBJ1-5	once	TGTGCCACCACAGGACAGCACAATCAGCCCCAGCATTTT	CATTGQHNQPQHF
TRBV27	TRBD1	TRBJ1-4	-	TGTGCCAGCAGTTTATGGACAGGGCGGGGCAATGAAAAACTGTTTTTT	CASSLWTGRGNEKLFF
TRBV7-2	-	TRBJ2-3	many	TGTGCCAGCAGCCCCTACACAGATACGCAGTATTTT	CASSPYTDTQYF
TRBV28	TRBD1	TRBJ2-5	-	TGTGCCAGCAGTCCGACTCCGACAGGGGTCGGGCGAGAGACCCAGTACTTC	CASSPTPTGVGRETQYF
TRBV28	-	TRBJ2-2	-	TGTGCCAGCAGCTATATCACCGGGGAGCTGTTTTTT	CASSYITGELFF
TRBV10-3	-	TRBJ2-7	-	TGTGCCATCAGTGCCGTATCCTACGAGCAGTACTTC	CAISAVSYEQYF
TRBV7-9	TRBD1	TRBJ2-7	-	TGTGCCAGCAGCTTAGGGACAGGGGGCTTCAAGGAGCAGTACTTC	CASSLGTGGFKEQYF
TRBV6-1	-	TRBJ2-1	-	TGTGCCAGCAGTAACAGGGAGTCCTACAATGAGCAGTTCTTC	CASSNRESYNEQFF
TRBV6-5	TRBD2	TRBJ2-7	once	TGTGCCAGCAGTTACGGCCGGGAGGGCCCCTACGAGCAGTACTTC	CASSYGREGPYEQYF
TRBV10-3	-	TRBJ2-3	-	TGTGCCATCAGCGGGTCGGGCAGCTACACAGATACGCAGTATTTT	CAISGSGSYTDTQYF
TRBV27	TRBD2	TRBJ2-1	-	TGTGCCAGCAGTGCCAGCCTAGCGGCCCGCAGTGAGCAGTTCTTC	CASSASLAARSEQFF